This entry lists 19 T cell receptor beta chains sequenced from one sample in a study of T cell responses to AZD1222 COVID-19 vaccine. Sequenced by immunoSEQ multiplex PCR; TCRdb stores in-frame clones only, minus some. This sample has under 150,000 clones, with 85% to 95% found just once. This specimen was peripheral blood, taken 28 days after the second AZD1222 dose. These receptors were taken from an adult who received the AZD1222 COVID-19 vaccine.

V and J are TRBV19 and TRBJ1-5; D unresolved. The CDR3 totals 15 residues. V was shortened by 3 bases and J by 1 base, with 10 bases between the two germline ends. Germline assignment: CDR1 LNHDA and CDR2 SQIVND (reference sequence). CDR3 sequence: CASSIMTGSNQPQHF. The CDR3 DNA sequence: TGTGCCAGTAGTATCATGACTGGGAGCAATCAGCCCCAGCATTTT. Supplemented by reference TRBV19 and TRBJ1-5, the full variable domain reads DGGITQSPKYLFRKEGQNVTLSCEQNLNHDAMYWYRQDPGQGLRLIYYSQIVNDFQKGDIAEGYSVSREKKESFPLTVTSAQKNPTAFYLCASSIMTGSNQPQHFGDGTRLSIL.

A single count supports this clone. The rearrangement uses TRBV27 and TRBJ2-7; TRBD2 matches 11 bases. The V segment lost 5 bases and the J segment 3 bases; nucleotides outside the gene matches: 3. CDR1 is MNHEY, CDR2 SMNVEV, per germline (reference sequence). There are 14 residues in the CDR3. The chain's CDR3 is CASSSGTSGYEQYF. The DNA of the CDR3 is TGTGCCAGCAGTAGCGGGACTAGCGGCTACGAGCAGTACTTC.

The J gene is TRBJ1-5, the V gene TRBV19; 9 bases agree with TRBD1. The CDR3 extends over 15 amino acids. V was pared by 4 bases and J by 7 bases, with 8 bases of the junction left unmatched. The V gene's germline CDR1 is LNHDA and CDR2 SQIVND (reference sequence). The CDR3 spells CASSTQRQGVQPQHF. CDR3 nucleotides: TGTGCCAGTAGTACTCAAAGACAGGGGGTCCAGCCCCAGCATTTT.

V usage is TRBV2 and J usage is TRBJ2-3; D is uncertain. Looked up from germline, CDR1 is SNHLY and CDR2 is FYNNEI. The CDR3 is 12 residues long. Trimming removed 4 bases at V and 0 bases at J, with 2 bases between. This CDR3 reads CASSVSTDTQYF. The CDR3 region has the DNA TGTGCCAGCAGTGTTAGCACAGATACGCAGTATTTT.

The chain recombines TRBV27 with TRBJ1-1; D might be TRBD1 (6 bases). The CDR3 consists of 13 residues. Germline V gives CDR1 MNHEY, CDR2 SMNVEV (reference sequence). The V end was cut by 6 bases, the J end by 11 bases, with 19 bases between. The CDR3 DNA reads TGTGCCAGCAGCCCACAGGGTACGGGGGAGGCTTTCTTT. This gives the protein CASSPQGTGEAFF.

The J gene is TRBJ2-1, the V gene TRBV30, with D maybe TRBD2 (6 bases). V shed 5 bases and J shed 0 bases, with 11 bases lying between them. The CDR3 contains 14 residues. CDR1 and CDR2 (germline): GTSNPN, SVGIG (reference sequence). The CDR3 loop is CAWLVGSSYNEQFF. The CDR3 nucleotides read TGTGCCTGGTTGGTCGGGAGCTCCTACAATGAGCAGTTCTTC.

This clone was seen just once. The genes are TRBV5-5 and TRBJ2-1; D remains unclear. V lost 5 bases, J lost 4 bases, and 10 bases lay in between. The CDR3 loop spans 13 amino acids. Per the germline V gene, CDR1 is SGHKS and CDR2 is YYEKEE (reference sequence). CDR3 sequence: CASSHGSYNEQFF. For the CDR3, the DNA is TGTGCCAGCAGTCACGGCAGTTACAATGAGCAGTTCTTC. The variable domain in full, with the rest retrieved from reference TRBV5-5 and TRBJ2-1, is DAGVTQSPTHLIKTRGQQVTLRCSPISGHKSVSWYQQVLGQGPQFIFQYYEKEERGRGNFPDRFSARQFPNYSSELNVNALLLGDSALYLCASSHGSYNEQFFGPGTRLTVL.

The chain carries TRBV7-9 and TRBJ2-3; D uncertain. The CDR3 runs 14 residues. V was cut by 2 bases and J by 2 bases, with 8 bases left in between. CDR1 SEHNR and CDR2 FQNEAQ come from the germline V gene (reference sequence). The CDR3 coding sequence is TGTGCCAGCAGCTTATGGGAAGACACAGATACGCAGTATTTT. It translates to CASSLWEDTDTQYF.

The CDR3 region is CASSYGLAGSYEQYF. The DNA of the CDR3 is TGTGCCAGCAGTTACGGGCTAGCGGGATCTTACGAGCAGTACTTC. The gene calls are TRBV6-2 or TRBV6-3 and TRBJ2-7; 9 bases are a match to TRBD2. The CDR3 contains 15 residues. V dropped 2 bases and J dropped 4; count of bases not matched to a gene: 6. Germline V gene sequence: CDR1 MNHEY, CDR2 SVGEGT.

The chain uses TRBV19 and TRBJ1-2, with 9 bases aligning to TRBD1. V lost 7 bases to trimming and J lost 3 bases; unmatched junction nucleotides: 9. CDR1 and CDR2 (germline): LNHDA, SQIVND (reference sequence). The length of the CDR3 is 15 residues. CDR3 sequence: CASINPGQGDYGYTF. The CDR3 bases are TGTGCCAGTATCAATCCGGGACAGGGAGACTATGGCTACACCTTC.

The chain employs TRBV2 and TRBJ2-7; 12 nucleotides agree with TRBD2. Germline CDR1 SNHLY, CDR2 FYNNEI. The CDR3 has 15 amino acids. V shed 6 bases, J shed 3 bases, and the junction held 6 bases outside the gene matches. Here the CDR3 DNA reads TGTGCCAGCAGGCTAGCGGGAGGGCCCGGCTACGAGCAGTACTTC. It specifies CASRLAGGPGYEQYF.

The V gene is TRBV9, the J gene TRBJ2-1, with no clear D. CDR1 and CDR2 from the germline V gene are SGDLS and YYNGEE. V lost 3 bases, J lost 3 bases, and 4 bases lay in between. CDR3 length: 12 amino acids. Written as DNA, the CDR3 is TGTGCCAGCAGCGAGTACTACAATGAGCAGTTCTTC. Translating gives CASSEYYNEQFF.

The rearrangement links TRBV5-1 to TRBJ2-5, with D possibly TRBD2 on 6 matching bases. Germline V gene sequence: CDR1 SGHRS, CDR2 YFSETQ. Trimming removed 2 bases at V and 4 bases at J, with 18 bases between. This CDR3 spans 16 amino acids. CDR3 sequence (DNA): TGCGCCAGCAGCTTCGTCGGGAGCCCTGGGGGAGAGACCCAGTACTTC. This codes for CASSFVGSPGGETQYF.

The chain joins TRBV7-3 to TRBJ2-1; 9 positions match TRBD2. CDR1 is SGHTA and CDR2 is FQGTGA in the germline V gene. With V trimmed by 1 base and J by 8 bases, 9 bases remained unmatched. CDR3 length: 16 residues. In nucleotides, the CDR3 is TGTGCCAGCAGCTTAATCGGTAGCGGGAGTAAGGATGAGCAGTTCTTC. It encodes CASSLIGSGSKDEQFF.

The gene calls are TRBV7-3 and TRBJ2-1; D not certain. The ends were cut back, 5 bases at V and 10 bases at J, with 15 bases in the middle. There are 13 residues in the CDR3. Germline values: CDR1 SGHTA, CDR2 FQGTGA. The CDR3 loop reads CASSESYRDEQFF. The CDR3 DNA sequence: TGTGCCAGCAGCGAAAGCTATCGTGACGAGCAGTTCTTC. Based on the CDR3 plus reference TRBV7-3 and TRBJ2-1, the full variable domain is GAGVSQTPSNKVTEKGKYVELRCDPISGHTALYWYRQSLGQGPEFLIYFQGTGAADDSGLPNDRFFAVRPEGSVSTLKIQRTERGDSAVYLCASSESYRDEQFFGPGTRLTVL.

V usage is TRBV7-3 and J usage is TRBJ2-1; 11 bases line up with TRBD2. Germline values: CDR1 SGHTA, CDR2 FQGTGA. The CDR3 consists of 16 residues. With 5 bases clipped from V and 2 bases from J, the junction kept 5 bases outside the gene matches. In DNA form, the CDR3 reads TGTGCCAGCAGCGCCCGACTAGCGGGACCCTACAATGAGCAGTTCTTC. Translated: CASSARLAGPYNEQFF.

The chain employs TRBV7-2 and TRBJ2-3; tentatively, D is TRBD2 (5 bases). Trimming stripped 5 bases from V and 3 bases from J, with 12 bases between. The germline V gene has CDR1 SGHTA and CDR2 FQGNSA. CDR3 size: 14 residues. The CDR3 sequence: CASSPPGWTDTQYF. The CDR3 region has the DNA TGTGCCAGCAGCCCCCCGGGGTGGACAGATACGCAGTATTTT.

This clone was recorded only once. The chain is built from TRBV28 and TRBJ2-5; D unresolved. Germline V gene lookup returns CDR1 MDHEN and CDR2 SYDVKM. Trimming left V 7 bases short and J 5 bases short, with 8 bases between. This CDR3 has 11 amino acids. CDR3 in amino acids: CASTYMETQYF. For the CDR3, the DNA is TGTGCCAGCACCTACATGGAGACCCAGTACTTC.

The chain links TRBV7-2 to TRBJ2-7; TRBD1 matches at 9 bases. Germline V gene lookup returns CDR1 SGHTA and CDR2 FQGNSA. The junction had 12 bases not matched to a gene; V was cut back by 3 bases and J by 6 bases. The CDR3 spans 16 residues. The CDR3 sequence is CASSLFDPGQGGEQYF. CDR3 DNA sequence: TGTGCCAGCAGCTTGTTTGATCCGGGACAGGGTGGCGAGCAGTACTTC.